A single T cell receptor (beta chain) is shown here with its context. As yet, its antigen is unknown. The data belong to a study of response to subunit inactivated influenza vaccine. Overall study findings and caveats: Researchers suggested that each seasonal influenza vaccination recruits few new T cells.

The CDR3 length is 16 residues. Germline V gene data show CDR1 as MNHEY and CDR2 as SMNVEV (reference sequence). Unmatched junction bases numbered 6, after V lost 4 bases and J lost 1 base. TCRdb used MiXCR to reprocess the RT-PCR reads, holding one entry per CDR3 protein. Of more than 450,000 distinct CDR3 sequences in the sample, 7.6% were seen once. Source: PBMCs from blood, taken roughly 24 months after vaccination. This chain joins TRBV27 and TRBJ2-3, with TRBD2 matching over 9 bases. The clonotype comes from a man in his fifties or sixties who received an inactivated influenza vaccine. The CDR3 nucleotides are TGTGCCAGCAGTTGGGGCGGGAGGGCTGGCACAGATACGCAGTATTTT. Residues: CASSWGGRAGTDTQYF.